The next 11 T cell receptor beta chains were all read from a single sample in a study of long-term antiretroviral therapy in people with HIV. Samples were assayed with immunoSEQ v3.0 at survey level. Assay: immunoSEQ multiplex PCR; the TCRdb copy retains only in-frame clones and omits some. The sample shows 35,000 or so clones, around 94% of them seen only once. The specimen comprised unsorted PBMCs, sampled 4.1 years after starting antiretroviral therapy. The receptors shown here come from a woman aged 45 to 65 with HIV.

The rearrangement uses TRBV7-8 and TRBJ2-3; D ambiguous. V lost 0 bases and J 2 bases, leaving 9 bases between the germline ends. The germline CDR1 and CDR2 sequences are SGHVS and FQNEAQ. The CDR3 is 15 residues long. CDR3 residues: CASSLAASTTDTQYF. The CDR3 DNA sequence: TGTGCCAGCAGCTTAGCGGCGTCGACCACAGATACGCAGTATTTT.

Here the CDR3 reads CASSPGTGGPLNYGYTF. The CDR3 nucleotides read TGTGCCAGCAGCCCAGGGACAGGGGGGCCTCTTAACTATGGCTACACCTTC. The V gene is TRBV7-9, the J gene TRBJ1-2; 11 nucleotides line up with TRBD1. The V gene's germline CDR1 is SEHNR and CDR2 FQNEAQ (reference sequence). The CDR3 spans 17 residues. V trimming: 5 bases; J trimming: 1 base; junction bases outside the gene matches: 9.

This clone was counted once. The V gene is TRBV5-4, the J gene TRBJ2-7; tentatively, D is TRBD1 (6 bases). Germline lookup yields CDR1 SGHNT and CDR2 YYREEE (reference sequence). V was pared by 1 base and J by 7 bases, with 24 bases between. The CDR3 spans 17 residues. As DNA, the CDR3 is TGTGCCAGCAGCTTGTTCTCCTCAGGGGTGCTTATTTCGGAGCAGTACTTC. Its protein product is CASSLFSSGVLISEQYF. Complete variable domain (other parts from reference TRBV5-4 and TRBJ2-7): ETGVTQSPTHLIKTRGQQVTLRCSSQSGHNTVSWYQQALGQGPQFIFQYYREEENGRGNFPPRFSGLQFPNYSSELNVNALELDDSALYLCASSLFSSGVLISEQYFGPGTRLTVT.

The rearrangement joins TRBV6-5 to TRBJ2-3, with TRBD1 as a possible D gene (6 bases). V dropped 6 bases and J dropped 9 bases, with 16 bases sitting between them. The length of the CDR3 is 13 residues. Germline assignment: CDR1 MNHEY and CDR2 SVGAGI. The CDR3 reads CASRAPSRGTQYF. The CDR3, as DNA: TGTGCCAGCAGAGCTCCTTCGAGGGGGACGCAGTATTTT.

This clone has a single count. The CDR3 DNA follows: TGTGCCAGCAGCCCTAGACCCGGTCCAGAGCAGTTCTTC. Translation gives CASSPRPGPEQFF. V gene TRBV7-2 combines with J gene TRBJ2-1; D is unclear. V was trimmed by 5 bases and J by 10 bases, leaving 15 bases between them. CDR1 is SGHTA and CDR2 is FQGNSA in the germline V gene. The CDR3 loop spans 13 amino acids.

This chain links TRBV7-9 with TRBJ1-1, with a tentative D call TRBD1 (6 bases). Trimming stripped 5 bases from V and 7 bases from J, with 23 bases between. The germline CDR1 and CDR2 sequences are SEHNR and FQNEAQ (reference sequence). The CDR3 length is 16 residues. The CDR3 sequence: CASSPRVGGLKVEAFF. In DNA form, the CDR3 reads TGTGCCAGCAGCCCCCGAGTTGGGGGGCTCAAGGTTGAAGCTTTCTTT.

V gene TRBV4-1 combines with J gene TRBJ1-2, with 10 bases aligning to TRBD1. Germline loops: CDR1 MGHRA, CDR2 YSYEKL. With 3 bases clipped from V and 4 bases from J, the junction kept 8 bases outside the gene matches. There are 16 residues in the CDR3. The CDR3 reads CASSQTGTGVGYGYTF. The CDR3 DNA reads as TGCGCCAGCAGCCAGACCGGGACAGGGGTTGGCTATGGCTACACCTTC.

The rearrangement joins TRBV7-3 to TRBJ2-6; TRBD1 is a possible D gene (6 bases). The germline V gene has CDR1 SGHTA and CDR2 FQGTGA. The V and J ends lost 5 bases and 0 bases respectively, with 14 bases between them. The CDR3 covers 17 residues. CDR3 protein: CASSPYTGFSGANVLTF. CDR3 bases: TGTGCCAGCAGCCCCTATACAGGGTTCTCTGGGGCCAACGTCCTGACTTTC.

The rearrangement joins TRBV6-5 to TRBJ2-7; possible D gene TRBD1, 5 bases. Germline loops: CDR1 MNHEY, CDR2 SVGAGI. This CDR3 has 14 residues. V was shortened by 0 bases and J by 3 bases, with 9 bases between the two germline ends. The CDR3 is CASSYSGRVYEQYF. The CDR3 DNA is TGTGCCAGCAGTTACTCGGGCAGGGTCTACGAGCAGTACTTC.

V and J are TRBV5-1 and TRBJ2-7; no firm D call. The CDR3 totals 14 residues. Trimming left V 2 bases short and J 6 bases short, with 15 bases between. Germline CDR1 is SGHRS and CDR2 is YFSETQ. The DNA of the CDR3 is TGCGCCAGCAGCTTATTAGGCAGCTCTCTCGAGCAGTACTTC. It is translated as CASSLLGSSLEQYF.

This chain links TRBV7-2 with TRBJ2-3; no clear D. Trimming removed 3 bases from V and 5 bases from J, with 12 bases in between. Germline-derived CDR1 and CDR2 are SGHTA and FQGNSA. The length of the CDR3 is 14 residues. DNA of the CDR3: TGTGCCAGCAGCTTGTCCCCACAGTTAGATACGCAGTATTTT. Its translation is CASSLSPQLDTQYF.